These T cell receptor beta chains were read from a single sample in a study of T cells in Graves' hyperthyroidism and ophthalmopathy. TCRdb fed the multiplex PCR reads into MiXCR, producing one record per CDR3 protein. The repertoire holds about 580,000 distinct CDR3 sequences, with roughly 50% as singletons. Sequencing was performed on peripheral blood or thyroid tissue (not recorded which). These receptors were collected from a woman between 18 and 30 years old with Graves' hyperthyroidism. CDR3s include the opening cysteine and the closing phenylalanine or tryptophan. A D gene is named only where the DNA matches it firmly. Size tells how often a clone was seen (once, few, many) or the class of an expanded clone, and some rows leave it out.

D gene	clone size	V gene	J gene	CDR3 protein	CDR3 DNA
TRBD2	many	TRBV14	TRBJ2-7	CASSQDWLAGTYEQYF	TGTGCCAGCAGCCAAGATTGGCTAGCGGGAACCTACGAGCAGTACTTC
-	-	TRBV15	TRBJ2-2	CATRRVLAGANTGELFF	TGTGCCACCCGCAGAGTTCTGGCGGGGGCCAACACCGGGGAGCTGTTTTTT
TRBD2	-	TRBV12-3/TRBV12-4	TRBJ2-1	CASSPLAGVDNEQFF	TGTGCCAGCAGCCCACTAGCGGGAGTTGACAATGAGCAGTTCTTC
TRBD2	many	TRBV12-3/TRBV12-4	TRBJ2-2	CASRWTSGPTGELFF	TGTGCCAGCAGGTGGACTAGCGGGCCCACCGGGGAGCTGTTTTTT
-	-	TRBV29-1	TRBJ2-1	CSVRPTYNEQFF	TGCAGCGTTAGGCCGACCTACAATGAGCAGTTCTTC
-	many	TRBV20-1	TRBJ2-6	CSARTGSGANVLTF	TGCAGTGCTAGGACAGGATCTGGGGCCAACGTCCTGACTTTC
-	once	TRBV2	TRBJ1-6	CASSLDSYSNQPLHF	TGTGCCAGCAGTTTGGACAGCTATAGCAATCAGCCCCTCCACTTT
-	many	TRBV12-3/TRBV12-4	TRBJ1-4	CASSPTPGHKLFF	TGTGCCAGCAGTCCCACCCCAGGGCACAAACTGTTTTTT
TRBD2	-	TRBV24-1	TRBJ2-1	CATSDYKREGGYNEQFF	TGTGCCACCAGTGATTATAAGCGGGAGGGCGGGTACAATGAGCAGTTCTTC
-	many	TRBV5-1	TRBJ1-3	CASSPSSSGNTIYF	TGCGCCAGCAGCCCGAGCAGCTCTGGAAACACCATATATTTT
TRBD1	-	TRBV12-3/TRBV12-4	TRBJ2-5	CASKNRDSQETQYF	TGTGCCAGCAAAAACCGGGACAGCCAAGAGACCCAGTACTTC
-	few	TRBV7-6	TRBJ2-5	CASSLELETQYF	TGTGCCAGCAGCTTGGAGTTGGAGACCCAGTACTTC
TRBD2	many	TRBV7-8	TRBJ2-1	CASSGRTSVYNEQFF	TGTGCCAGCAGCGGTAGGACTAGCGTCTACAATGAGCAGTTCTTC
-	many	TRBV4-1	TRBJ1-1	CASSEGQPNTEAFF	TGCGCCAGCAGTGAAGGACAGCCAAACACTGAAGCTTTCTTT
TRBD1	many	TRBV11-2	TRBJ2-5	CASSLGVRTGETQYF	TGTGCCAGCAGCTTAGGAGTTCGGACAGGAGAGACCCAGTACTTC
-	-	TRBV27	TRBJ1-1	CATQGDTEAFF	TGTGCCACTCAAGGGGACACTGAAGCTTTCTTT
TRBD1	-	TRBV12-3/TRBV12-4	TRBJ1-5	CASSFGQGRQETQHF	TGTGCCAGCAGTTTTGGACAGGGACGGCAAGAGACCCAGCATTTT
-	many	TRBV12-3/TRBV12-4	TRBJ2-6	CASSLRGGGSGANVLTF	TGTGCCAGCAGTTTACGGGGAGGAGGGTCTGGGGCCAACGTCCTGACTTTC
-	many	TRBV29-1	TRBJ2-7	CSHSGVGSYEQYF	TGCAGCCACTCAGGGGTGGGATCCTACGAGCAGTACTTC
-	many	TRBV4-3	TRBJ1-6	CASSPGPGNSSPLHF	TGCGCCAGCAGCCCAGGGCCAGGGAATAGTTCACCCCTCCACTTT
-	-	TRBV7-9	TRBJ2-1	CVSSLLGSGVNEQFF	TGTGTCAGCAGCTTGCTGGGATCGGGGGTCAATGAGCAGTTCTTC
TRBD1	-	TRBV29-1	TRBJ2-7	CSVEDTGQRADEQYF	TGCAGCGTTGAAGACACGGGACAGAGGGCGGACGAGCAGTACTTC
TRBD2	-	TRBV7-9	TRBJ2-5	CASSAALAGAETQYF	TGTGCCAGCAGCGCGGCGCTAGCGGGGGCCGAGACCCAGTACTTC
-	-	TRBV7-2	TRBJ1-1	CASSLPAYNEAFF	TGTGCCAGCAGCTTACCCGCTTACAATGAAGCTTTCTTT
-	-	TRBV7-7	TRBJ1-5	CASSSGETQHF	TGTGCCAGCAGCTCAGGGGAGACCCAGCATTTT
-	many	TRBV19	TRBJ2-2	CASSNPSGELFF	TGTGCCAGTAGTAATCCCTCCGGGGAGCTGTTTTTT
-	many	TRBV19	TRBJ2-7	CASSASGNYEQYF	TGTGCCAGTAGTGCCTCTGGAAACTACGAGCAGTACTTC
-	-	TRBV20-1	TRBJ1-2	CSARGGGTGNTF	TGCAGTGCTAGGGGAGGGGGGACCGGAAACACCTTC
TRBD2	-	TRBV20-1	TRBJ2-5	CSARTGRDTTQYF	TGCAGTGCACGAACCGGGAGGGACACGACCCAGTACTTC
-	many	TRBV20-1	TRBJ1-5	CSATRSGGGNQPQHF	TGCAGTGCTACCAGAAGCGGGGGCGGGAATCAGCCCCAGCATTTT
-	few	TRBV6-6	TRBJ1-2	CASGPFGGSGYTF	TGTGCCAGCGGACCCTTTGGGGGCTCTGGCTACACCTTC
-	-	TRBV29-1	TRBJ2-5	CSTDPGLNAIETQYF	TGCAGCACTGACCCGGGACTGAATGCGATAGAGACCCAGTACTTC
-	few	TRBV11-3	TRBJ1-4	CASSPLVAGVEKLFF	TGTGCCAGCTCACCACTGGTGGCAGGGGTTGAAAAACTGTTTTTT
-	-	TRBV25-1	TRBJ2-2	CASLEGNGNTGELFF	TGTGCCAGCTTAGAGGGGAACGGGAACACCGGGGAGCTGTTTTTT
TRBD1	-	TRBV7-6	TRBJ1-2	CASSPSGTGGSTYGYTF	TGTGCCAGCTCACCTTCTGGGACAGGGGGATCAACCTATGGCTACACCTTC
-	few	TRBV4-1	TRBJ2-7	CASSQAPGKGGRSSYEQYF	TGCGCCAGCAGCCAAGCCCCAGGGAAGGGAGGTAGAAGCTCCTACGAGCAGTACTTC
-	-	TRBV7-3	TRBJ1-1	CASSLISLNTEAFF	TGTGCCAGCAGCTTAATTTCTCTGAACACTGAAGCTTTCTTT
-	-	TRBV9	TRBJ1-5	CASNRVRGETQHF	TGTGCCAGCAACAGGGTCCGTGGTGAGACCCAGCATTTT
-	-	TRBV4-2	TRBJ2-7	CASSQGAQGTGELYF	TGTGCCAGCAGCCAAGGCGCTCAGGGGACCGGGGAGCTGTACTTC
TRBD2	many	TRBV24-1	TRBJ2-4	CATSSGSLIQYF	TGTGCCACCTCCAGCGGGAGTCTCATTCAGTACTTC
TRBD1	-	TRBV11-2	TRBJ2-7	CASSRDREFHEQYF	TGTGCCAGCAGCCGGGACAGGGAATTCCACGAGCAGTACTTC
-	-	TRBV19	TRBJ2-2	CASRDRLRNTGELLF	TGTGCCAGTCGGGATCGACTCCGGAACACTGGGGAGCTGCTTTTT
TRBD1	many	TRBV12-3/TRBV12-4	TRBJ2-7	CASSGQGSYEQYF	TGTGCCAGCAGTGGACAGGGCTCCTACGAGCAGTACTTC
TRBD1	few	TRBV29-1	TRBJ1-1	CSARQGGNTEAFF	TGCAGCGCTAGACAGGGGGGGAACACTGAAGCTTTCTTT
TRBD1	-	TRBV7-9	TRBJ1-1	CASSERGDRGDTEAFF	TGTGCCAGCAGCGAGCGCGGGGACAGAGGAGACACTGAAGCTTTCTTT
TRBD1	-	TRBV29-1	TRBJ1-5	CSVVGGGNQPQHF	TGCAGCGTTGTAGGGGGCGGCAATCAGCCCCAGCATTTT
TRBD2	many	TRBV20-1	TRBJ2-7	CSATGLAGVLEQYF	TGCAGTGCTACCGGACTAGCGGGAGTCCTCGAGCAGTACTTC
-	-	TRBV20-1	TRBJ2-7	CSASSQGLYEQYF	TGCAGTGCCAGCAGCCAGGGGCTCTACGAGCAGTACTTC
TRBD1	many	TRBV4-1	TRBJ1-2	CASSQFADREAGYTF	TGCGCCAGCAGCCAGTTCGCGGACAGGGAAGCTGGCTACACCTTC